This record looks at one TCR beta chain sequence and its context. The germline CDR1 and CDR2 sequences are MNHNS and SASEGT. After removal of 4 bases from V and 6 bases from J, the junction contained 5 bases not matched to a gene. The CDR3 has 14 amino acids. The source of the sample is a study of OX40 agonist ivuxolimab in advanced cancers. Study summary: Of mixed ages from roughly 23 to 85 and averaging approximately 60 years, the group was approximately 84% male.

The method was immunoSEQ multiplex PCR; TCRdb's version includes in-frame clones alone and lacks a portion of them. The data contain more than 45,000 clones, about nine tenths of them seen just once; the ten biggest clones take up 10% to 15%. This sequence was found in an adult with an advanced solid tumor such as melanoma, head and neck, liver or kidney cancer. The genes are TRBV6-1 and TRBJ1-5; the match to TRBD1 covers 8 bases. The sequenced sample was CD4+ or CD8+ T cells sorted from blood, obtained in a trial of the OX40 agonist ivuxolimab. The CDR3 bases are TGTGCCAGCAGTGGGGGGCAGGGGGCTCAGCCCCAGCATTTT. This gives the protein CASSGGQGAQPQHF.